This T cell receptor (beta chain) is drawn from a study of beta chain features in type 1 diabetes. The study, taken as a whole, reports: TCRB CDR3s from Type 1 diabetes patients were moderately but significantly shorter in all four CD4+ subsets. Using cDNA template may skew counts toward highly expressing activated cells.

As every portion of the isolated RNA was reverse transcribed, the sequencing read expressed TCRB transcripts. Sequenced by immunoSEQ multiplex PCR; TCRdb stores in-frame clones only, minus some. The data hold 200,000 to 250,000 clones, with 9.6% observed a single time. The length of the CDR3 is 17 residues. Germline CDR1 SGHRS, CDR2 YFSETQ. Trimming left V 0 bases short and J 2 bases short, with 14 bases between. Turning to this clone: Its antigen is still unknown.

Staining for CD45RO/CCR7/CD25/CD127/CD95/CD27 allowed sorting of CD4+ naive, central memory, regulatory and stem cell-like memory cells. Material: naive CD4+ T cells from blood. This receptor was identified in a woman aged 18-35 years in good health. This chain uses TRBV5-1 with TRBJ2-2; D might be TRBD1 (5 bases). CDR3 sequence reads: CASSLVLGAFNTGELFF. Here the CDR3 DNA reads TGCGCCAGCAGCTTGGTTCTAGGGGCTTTTAACACCGGGGAGCTGTTTTTT.